A selection of T cell receptor beta chains follows, all from one sample in a study of siplizumab effects on memory and regulatory T cells. TCRdb's copy holds only in-frame clones and misses some; the assay was immunoSEQ multiplex PCR. The sample has about 120,000 clones, about 94% seen once. Sample: non-Treg CD4+ T cells sorted from blood. All receptors come from a human donor in good health. Each CDR3 is given with its conserved first and last residue. Fields, in order: CDR3 DNA, CDR3 protein, V gene, clone size, D gene, J gene. D genes are given only for firm matches. Some rows mark clone size as missing; the rest say once, few, many or name a class of expanded clone.

cdr3_nt: TGTGCCAGCAGCTTGGAACAGGGCACTGAAGCTTTCTTT
cdr3_aa: CASSLEQGTEAFF
v_call: TRBV5-6
clone_size: -
d_call: -
j_call: TRBJ1-1

cdr3_nt: TGTGCCAGCAGCGTAGCGGAGAACACTGAAGCTTTCTTT
cdr3_aa: CASSVAENTEAFF
v_call: TRBV9
clone_size: -
d_call: -
j_call: TRBJ1-1

cdr3_nt: TGTGCCAGCAGCTTAGCGCAGGAGGGCGCTGGGGCCAACGTCCTGACTTTC
cdr3_aa: CASSLAQEGAGANVLTF
v_call: TRBV7-6
clone_size: -
d_call: -
j_call: TRBJ2-6

cdr3_nt: TGTGCCATCAGTCCCCGGGACAGGGACACCTACGAGCAGTACTTC
cdr3_aa: CAISPRDRDTYEQYF
v_call: TRBV10-3
clone_size: -
d_call: TRBD1
j_call: TRBJ2-7

cdr3_nt: TGTGCCAGCAGTTCCCTCAGCTCCATAAGATACTATGGCTACACCTTC
cdr3_aa: CASSSLSSIRYYGYTF
v_call: TRBV6-5
clone_size: -
d_call: -
j_call: TRBJ1-2

cdr3_nt: TGTGCCAGTAGTGACAGGGGGTCGTATGGCTACACCTTC
cdr3_aa: CASSDRGSYGYTF
v_call: TRBV19
clone_size: -
d_call: TRBD1
j_call: TRBJ1-2

cdr3_nt: TGCGCCAGCAGACCGACCGGGACAGAGTATGGCTACACCTTC
cdr3_aa: CASRPTGTEYGYTF
v_call: TRBV23-1
clone_size: -
d_call: TRBD1
j_call: TRBJ1-2

cdr3_nt: TGTGCCAGCAGCTGGACAGGGCCCTCTGGGGCCAACGTCCTGACTTTC
cdr3_aa: CASSWTGPSGANVLTF
v_call: TRBV11-2
clone_size: -
d_call: TRBD1
j_call: TRBJ2-6

cdr3_nt: TGTGCCAGTAGTAGTCTCAGGGATCAGCCCCAGCATTTT
cdr3_aa: CASSSLRDQPQHF
v_call: TRBV19
clone_size: -
d_call: -
j_call: TRBJ1-5

cdr3_nt: TGTGCCAGCTCACCGAGGGGAAGATGGGGCAACGTCCTGACTTTC
cdr3_aa: CASSPRGRWGNVLTF
v_call: TRBV18
clone_size: -
d_call: -
j_call: TRBJ2-6

cdr3_nt: TGTGCCAGCAGCCCGGGGGTCGGGGACATTCAGTACTTC
cdr3_aa: CASSPGVGDIQYF
v_call: TRBV7-3
clone_size: -
d_call: -
j_call: TRBJ2-4

cdr3_nt: TGCGCCAGCAGCTTGGAGGGACAGGGGTACTACAATGAGCAGTTCTTC
cdr3_aa: CASSLEGQGYYNEQFF
v_call: TRBV5-1
clone_size: -
d_call: TRBD1
j_call: TRBJ2-1

cdr3_nt: TGTGCCAGCAGCCGCAAAGTTAATAGCGGGGCGCTCACAGATACGCAGTATTTT
cdr3_aa: CASSRKVNSGALTDTQYF
v_call: TRBV7-2
clone_size: once
d_call: TRBD2
j_call: TRBJ2-3

cdr3_nt: TGTGCCAGCAGCTTAAAGGGGACACAGGTCGTCGCTTTCTTT
cdr3_aa: CASSLKGTQVVAFF
v_call: TRBV11-2
clone_size: once
d_call: -
j_call: TRBJ1-1

cdr3_nt: TGTGCCACCAACGGACAGGGGTCCCTCCCGGTCTATGGCTACACCTTC
cdr3_aa: CATNGQGSLPVYGYTF
v_call: TRBV19
clone_size: -
d_call: TRBD1
j_call: TRBJ1-2

cdr3_nt: TGTGCCAGCAGCCAAGCTGCAACTAATGAAAAACTGTTTTTT
cdr3_aa: CASSQAATNEKLFF
v_call: TRBV14
clone_size: -
d_call: -
j_call: TRBJ1-4

cdr3_nt: TGTGCCAGCAGCAGAGACTCCTATAATTCACCCCTCCACTTT
cdr3_aa: CASSRDSYNSPLHF
v_call: TRBV5-4
clone_size: -
d_call: -
j_call: TRBJ1-6

cdr3_nt: TGTGCCAGCAGTTACCTCGCAATAGGAACAGGGTGGGAAGCTTTCTTT
cdr3_aa: CASSYLAIGTGWEAFF
v_call: TRBV6-6
clone_size: -
d_call: -
j_call: TRBJ1-1

cdr3_nt: TGTGCCAGCTCGCCGGGACAGGGGAGGAATTCACCCCTCCACTTT
cdr3_aa: CASSPGQGRNSPLHF
v_call: TRBV18
clone_size: few
d_call: TRBD1
j_call: TRBJ1-6

cdr3_nt: TGTGCCAGCACTCCAGGCAATCAGCCCCAGCATTTT
cdr3_aa: CASTPGNQPQHF
v_call: TRBV6-1
clone_size: -
d_call: -
j_call: TRBJ1-5